Below are 25 T cell receptor beta chains sequenced from a single sample in a study of neurological immune-mediated disorders. Time point here: longitudinal time-point 2. Each CDR3 protein gets one entry after TCRdb re-called the 5' RACE reads with MiXCR. The sample consists of 81,000 or so distinct CDR3 sequences, less than 15% of them appearing once. What was sequenced was PBMCs. The receptors stem from a female donor with HTLV-1-associated myelopathy (HAM/TSP).

At least ten counts were recorded for this clonotype. V and J are TRBV20-1 and TRBJ2-7; tentative D call: TRBD1 (6 bases). The CDR3 runs 13 residues. Trimming took off 4 bases at V and 2 bases at J, with 12 bases between the two ends. Germline V gene lookup returns CDR1 DFQATT and CDR2 SNEGSKA (reference sequence). This CDR3 reads CSATNRDPYEQYF. The CDR3 DNA reads TGCAGTGCTACCAACAGGGATCCCTACGAGCAGTACTTC.

There are many counts of this clonotype. The rearrangement uses TRBV3-1 and TRBJ2-1, with D unresolved. V was shortened by 3 bases and J by 11 bases, with 14 bases between the two germline ends. Germline assignment: CDR1 LGHDT and CDR2 YNNKEL (reference sequence). CDR3 length equals 13 residues. CDR3 loop: CASSQLSDGQQFF. In DNA form, the CDR3 reads TGTGCCAGCAGCCAGCTCTCGGACGGACAGCAGTTCTTC.

This clonotype was detected many times. The CDR3 here is CATSERTNTGELFF. For the CDR3, the DNA is TGTGCCACCAGCGAGCGGACCAACACCGGGGAGCTGTTTTTT. This chain joins TRBV15 and TRBJ2-2, with a tentative D call TRBD2 (5 bases). CDR3 length: 14 residues. Germline V lookup: CDR1 LNHNV, CDR2 YYDKDF (reference sequence). V lost 5 bases and J lost 2, with 9 bases in between.

The sample holds many counts of this clonotype. The chain links TRBV5-1 to TRBJ2-7; 7 nucleotides agree with TRBD1. The CDR3 consists of 14 residues. Germline trimming cut 0 bases from V and 2 bases from J; bases unmatched to any gene: 2. Germline lookup yields CDR1 SGHRS and CDR2 YFSETQ. CDR3 amino acids: CASSLETGTYEQYF. The CDR3, as DNA: TGCGCCAGCAGCTTGGAGACAGGGACCTACGAGCAGTACTTC.

This clonotype was observed at least ten times. The chain has TRBV2 and TRBJ1-2, with D unresolved. CDR3 length equals 13 residues. V lost 1 base, J lost 4 bases, and 7 bases lay in between. Germline CDR1 is SNHLY and CDR2 is FYNNEI. The chain's CDR3 is CASSEDGTYGYTF. The CDR3 bases are TGTGCCAGCAGTGAAGACGGAACCTATGGCTACACCTTC.

This clonotype has ten or more counts. The rearrangement uses TRBV12-3 or TRBV12-4 and TRBJ1-3; a possible D gene is TRBD1 (6 bases). Trimming took 2 bases from V and 0 from J, leaving 17 bases between them. This CDR3 is built from 18 residues. Written as DNA, the CDR3 is TGTGCCAGCAGTTTAAGGGGGAACACGGTCAGCTCTGGAAACACCATATATTTT. Protein: CASSLRGNTVSSGNTIYF.

This clonotype was detected ten times or more. The chain links TRBV29-1 to TRBJ2-3; possibly TRBD2 for D (7 bases). V was pared by 6 bases and J by 2 bases, with 12 bases between. The CDR3 runs 13 residues. From germline, CDR1 is SQVTM and CDR2 ANQGSEA. The CDR3 region has the DNA TGCAGCGTCCTACGGGGGGCCACAGATACGCAGTATTTT. It specifies CSVLRGATDTQYF.

Many counts were recorded for this clonotype. The V and J genes are TRBV5-1 and TRBJ2-2; 9 nucleotides align to TRBD1. The V and J ends lost 6 bases and 6 bases, in that order; junction bases with no gene match: 12. Looked up from germline, CDR1 is SGHRS and CDR2 is YFSETQ. CDR3 size: 16 residues. The CDR3 here is CASTGQGQGTSGELFF. The CDR3 nucleotides read TGCGCCAGCACCGGGCAGGGACAGGGAACCTCCGGGGAGCTGTTTTTT.

This clonotype was seen ten or more times. The rearrangement joins TRBV7-2 to TRBJ2-7; the match to TRBD2 covers 10 bases. The CDR3 consists of 12 residues. With 0 bases clipped from V and 13 bases from J, the junction kept 3 bases outside the gene matches. From germline, CDR1 is SGHTA and CDR2 FQGNSA. The DNA for the CDR3 is TGTGCCAGCAGCTTAGCGGGACTAGCGCTATACTTC. The encoded protein is CASSLAGLALYF.

This clonotype has ten or more counts. The chain recombines TRBV28 with TRBJ1-6; D is unclear. The CDR3 is made up of 14 amino acids. Trimming pared 8 bases from V and 4 bases from J, leaving 12 bases between. CDR1 is MDHEN, CDR2 SYDVKM, per germline. CDR3 protein: CASVSGSYNSPLHF. The CDR3 region has the DNA TGTGCCAGCGTCTCAGGCAGTTATAATTCACCCCTCCACTTT. Full variable domain (missing parts from reference TRBV28 and TRBJ1-6): DVKVTQSSRYLVKRTGEKVFLECVQDMDHENMFWYRQDPGLGLRLIYFSYDVKMKEKGDIPEGYSVSREKKERFSLILESASTNQTSMYLCASVSGSYNSPLHFGNGTRLTVT.

At least ten counts were recorded for this clonotype. V gene TRBV20-1 combines with J gene TRBJ1-6, with D hard to call. Germline values: CDR1 DFQATT, CDR2 SNEGSKA (reference sequence). This CDR3 is built from 14 residues. V was trimmed by 7 bases and J by 0 bases, leaving 10 bases between them. The CDR3 sequence is CSGSESSYNSPLHF. The DNA for the CDR3 is TGCAGTGGAAGTGAGAGCTCCTATAATTCACCCCTCCACTTT.

At least ten counts were recorded for this clonotype. This chain uses TRBV12-3 or TRBV12-4 with TRBJ2-2; weak D call: TRBD2 (6 bases). V was cut by 5 bases and J by 1 base, with 17 bases left in between. The CDR3 loop spans 17 amino acids. The CDR3 spells CASSQGLDTVNTGELFF. The CDR3 DNA follows: TGTGCCAGCAGTCAGGGACTCGACACGGTGAACACCGGGGAGCTGTTTTTT.

This clonotype was counted at least ten times. CDR3 DNA sequence: TGCGCCAGCAGCTTGGTTCAGGGTTCCGGGGAGCTGTTTTTT. Translation gives CASSLVQGSGELFF. The chain has TRBV5-1 and TRBJ2-2; weak D call: TRBD1 (5 bases). Trimming took off 0 bases at V and 6 bases at J, with 9 bases between the two ends. Germline values: CDR1 SGHRS, CDR2 YFSETQ. The CDR3 consists of 14 residues.

This clonotype came up many times. A read error may explain this, as a much larger clone is one base away. The chain uses TRBV5-1 and TRBJ2-3; D call uncertain. The germline gives CDR1 SGHRS, CDR2 YFSETQ. V lost 2 bases and J lost 2, with 3 bases in between. This CDR3 spans 12 amino acids. The CDR3 DNA follows: TGCGCCAGCAGCTTCAACACAGATACGCAGTATTTT. Translation gives CASSFNTDTQYF.

This clonotype was counted at least ten times. The chain couples TRBV5-1 to TRBJ1-2; 7 bases are shared with TRBD1. V gave up 4 bases and J gave up 8 bases; unmatched junction bases: 11. Germline CDR1 is SGHRS and CDR2 is YFSETQ. The length of the CDR3 is 14 residues. The CDR3 protein is CASSKTTGINGYTF. CDR3 coding DNA: TGCGCCAGCAGCAAGACGACAGGGATAAACGGCTACACCTTC.

This clonotype was counted many times. The rearrangement links TRBV5-1 to TRBJ2-5; D gene unclear. The CDR3 is made up of 13 amino acids. Trimming removed 4 bases at V and 1 base at J, with 8 bases between. The germline V gene encodes CDR1 SGHRS and CDR2 YFSETQ. Written as DNA, the CDR3 is TGCGCCAGCAGCCCGGACGTCCAAGAGACCCAGTACTTC. Translating it yields CASSPDVQETQYF.

This clonotype was seen ten or more times. The chain's CDR3 is CASSVGGRNNEQFF. CDR3 DNA sequence: TGTGCCAGCAGCGTAGGGGGACGGAACAATGAGCAGTTCTTC. The chain has TRBV9 and TRBJ2-1; D tentatively reads TRBD1 or TRBD2 (5 bases each). CDR1 SGDLS and CDR2 YYNGEE come from the germline V gene. Deletions cut 0 bases from V and 5 bases from J, with 9 bases between. There are 14 residues in the CDR3.

This clonotype was picked up many times. The V and J genes are TRBV18 and TRBJ1-1, with 7 bases matching TRBD1. CDR1 is KGHSH and CDR2 is LQKENI in the germline V gene. Germline trimming cut 3 bases from V and 6 bases from J; bases unmatched to any gene: 4. The CDR3 runs 13 residues. CDR3 nucleotide sequence: TGTGCCAGCTCACCTCCGGGACAGCCTGAAGCTTTCTTT. Its translation is CASSPPGQPEAFF.

The chain recombines TRBV20-1 with TRBJ2-1; D is ambiguous. This CDR3 is 10 amino acids long. Germline CDR1 reads DFQATT; CDR2 reads SNEGSKA (reference sequence). The V gene lost 6 bases and the J gene lost 7 bases, with 7 bases spanning the gap. CDR3 amino acids: CSAGRNEQFF. The DNA for the CDR3 is TGCAGTGCGGGAAGGAATGAGCAGTTCTTC.

With respect to this clonotype: A much larger clonotype is one base distant, so this may be a read error. J is TRBJ1-1 and V is TRBV3-1, with D possibly matching TRBD1 (5 bases). Trimming cost V 1 base and J 3 bases, with 9 bases left between them. This CDR3 has 14 amino acids. Per germline, CDR1 LGHDT and CDR2 YNNKEL (reference sequence). CDR3 nucleotide sequence: TGTGCCAGCAGCCAAGGGGGGTGGGACACTGAAGCTTTCTTT. It translates to CASSQGGWDTEAFF.

This clonotype was detected ten times or more. The chain combines TRBV20-1 with TRBJ1-1; TRBD1 is a possible D gene (6 bases). The V gene lost 3 bases and the J gene lost 0 bases, with 11 bases spanning the gap. CDR1 and CDR2 (germline): DFQATT, SNEGSKA (reference sequence). CDR3 length equals 14 residues. The CDR3 reads CSARAGQLNTEAFF. CDR3 sequence (DNA): TGCAGTGCTAGGGCTGGACAGTTGAACACTGAAGCTTTCTTT.

In its sample, this clonotype was seen many times. The chain joins TRBV5-1 to TRBJ2-7, with 8 bases fitting TRBD1. The CDR3 spans 12 residues. Germline V lookup: CDR1 SGHRS, CDR2 YFSETQ. The V and J ends lost 6 bases and 6 bases, in that order; junction bases with no gene match: 5. CDR3 sequence reads: CASKTGASEQYF. CDR3 in DNA: TGCGCCAGCAAGACAGGGGCGAGCGAGCAGTACTTC.

This clonotype appeared many times. The genes are TRBV12-3 or TRBV12-4 and TRBJ2-1; D could derive from TRBD1 or TRBD2 (6 bases each). Trimming left V 2 bases short and J 6 bases short, with 17 bases between. CDR3 length equals 16 residues. CDR3 DNA sequence: TGTGCCAGCAGTTTATTGGGTTGGGGGGCCGCCAATGAGCAGTTCTTC. This translates into CASSLLGWGAANEQFF.

This clonotype was seen repeatedly, ten times or more. The gene calls are TRBV5-1 and TRBJ2-2; no clear D. Germline lookup yields CDR1 SGHRS and CDR2 YFSETQ. V shed 7 bases and J shed 0 bases, with 10 bases lying between them. The CDR3 length is 14 residues. In DNA form, the CDR3 reads TGCGCCAGCCTCGACGGTGCGAACACCGGGGAGCTGTTTTTT. This sequence encodes CASLDGANTGELFF.

This clonotype came up many times. The chain combines TRBV12-3 or TRBV12-4 with TRBJ1-1; TRBD1 is a possible D gene (5 bases). Trimming pared 9 bases from V and 0 bases from J, leaving 8 bases between. The CDR3 spans 12 residues. DNA for the CDR3: TGTGCCAGTAAGGGGATGAACACTGAAGCTTTCTTT. Translating it yields CASKGMNTEAFF.